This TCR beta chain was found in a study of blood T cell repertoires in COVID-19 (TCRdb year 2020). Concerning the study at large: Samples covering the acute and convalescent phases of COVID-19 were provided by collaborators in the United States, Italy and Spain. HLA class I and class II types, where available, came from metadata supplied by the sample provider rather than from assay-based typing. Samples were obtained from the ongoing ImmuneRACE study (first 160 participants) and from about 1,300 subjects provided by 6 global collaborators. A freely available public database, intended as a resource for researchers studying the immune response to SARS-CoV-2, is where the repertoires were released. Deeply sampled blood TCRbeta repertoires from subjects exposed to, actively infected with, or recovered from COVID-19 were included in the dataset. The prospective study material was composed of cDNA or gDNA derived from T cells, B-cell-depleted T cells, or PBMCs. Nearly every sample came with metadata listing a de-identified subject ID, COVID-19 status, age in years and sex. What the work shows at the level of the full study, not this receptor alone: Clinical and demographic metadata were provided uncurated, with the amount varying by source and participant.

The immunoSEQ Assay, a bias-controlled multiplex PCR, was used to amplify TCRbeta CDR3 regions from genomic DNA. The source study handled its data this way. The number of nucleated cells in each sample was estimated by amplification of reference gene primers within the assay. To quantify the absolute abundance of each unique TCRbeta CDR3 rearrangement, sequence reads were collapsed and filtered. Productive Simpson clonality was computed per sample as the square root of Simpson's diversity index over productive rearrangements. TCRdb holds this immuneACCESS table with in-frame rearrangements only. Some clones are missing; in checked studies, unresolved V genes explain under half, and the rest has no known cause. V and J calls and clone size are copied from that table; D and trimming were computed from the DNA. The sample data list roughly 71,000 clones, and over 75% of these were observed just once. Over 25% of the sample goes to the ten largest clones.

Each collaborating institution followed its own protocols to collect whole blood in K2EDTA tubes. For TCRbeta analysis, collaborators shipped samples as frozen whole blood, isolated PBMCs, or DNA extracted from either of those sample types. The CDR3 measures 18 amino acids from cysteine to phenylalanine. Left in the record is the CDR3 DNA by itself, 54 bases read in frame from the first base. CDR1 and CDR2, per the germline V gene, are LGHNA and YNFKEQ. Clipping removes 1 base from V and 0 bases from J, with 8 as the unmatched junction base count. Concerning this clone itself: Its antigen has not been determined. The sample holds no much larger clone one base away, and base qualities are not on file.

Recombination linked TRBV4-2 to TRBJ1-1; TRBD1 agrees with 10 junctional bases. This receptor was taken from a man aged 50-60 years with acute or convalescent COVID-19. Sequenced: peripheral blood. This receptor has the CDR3 CASSQGLGQGSVNTEAFF. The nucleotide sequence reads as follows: TGTGCCAGCAGCCAAGGTTTGGGACAGGGGTCCGTGAACACTGAAGCTTTCTTT.